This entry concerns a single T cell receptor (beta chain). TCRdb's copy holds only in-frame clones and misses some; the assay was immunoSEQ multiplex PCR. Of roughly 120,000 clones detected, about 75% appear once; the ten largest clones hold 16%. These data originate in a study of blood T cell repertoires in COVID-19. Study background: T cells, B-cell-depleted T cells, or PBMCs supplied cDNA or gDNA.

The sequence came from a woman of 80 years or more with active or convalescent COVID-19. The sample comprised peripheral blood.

The CDR3 coding sequence is TGTGCCAGCACCTGGGGTAGCGGGAGAGGAGATACGCAGTATTTT. This encodes CASTWGSGRGDTQYF. The V gene is TRBV28, the J gene TRBJ2-3; 9 bases agree with TRBD2. This CDR3 is built from 15 residues. Trimming at V came to 7 bases and at J to 5 bases, leaving 10 bases not matched to a gene. Germline V gene lookup returns CDR1 MDHEN and CDR2 SYDVKM.